The 15 T cell receptor beta chains presented below share a single source sample, sequenced in a study of CD8+CD57+ T cells in acquired aplastic anemia. Genomic DNA provided the template from which TCR beta VDJ and CDR3 profiles were obtained. MiXCR was run by TCRdb on the reads, yielding one entry per CDR3 protein. The table lists 150,000 to 200,000 distinct CDR3 sequences, over 60% of them singletons. What was sequenced was sorted CD4+, CD8+, or CD8+CD57+ T cells (not recorded which) from PBMCs. Receptor source: a human donor with severe aplastic anemia or a healthy control (not recorded which).

Comment on this clonotype: With a much larger clone just one base away, this may be a read error. The rearrangement uses TRBV12-3 or TRBV12-4 and TRBJ1-1, with no clear D. Trimming took 4 bases from V and 1 from J, leaving 7 bases between them. The CDR3 spans 13 residues. CDR3 bases: TGTGCCAGCAGTTGTATTGGGAACACTGAAGCTTTCTTT. It yields the protein CASSCIGNTEAFF.

CDR3 in amino acids: CAINPGRTTDTQYF. The CDR3 bases are TGTGCCATCAATCCGGGACGGACCACAGATACGCAGTATTTT. This chain joins TRBV10-3 and TRBJ2-3; D is tentatively TRBD1 or TRBD2 (5 bases each). The CDR3 consists of 14 residues. The germline V gene encodes CDR1 ENHRY and CDR2 SYGVKD. Trimming left V 7 bases short and J 2 bases short, with 13 bases between.

The gene calls are TRBV29-1 and TRBJ2-2; 7 positions match TRBD2. Germline V gene data show CDR1 as SQVTM and CDR2 as ANQGSEA. After removal of 5 bases from V and 4 bases from J, the junction contained 4 bases not matched to a gene. The CDR3 loop spans 13 amino acids. The DNA for the CDR3 is TGCAGCGTTCAGCGGGGAAGCACCGGGGAGCTGTTTTTT. It yields the protein CSVQRGSTGELFF.

This chain connects TRBV10-3 to TRBJ2-3; D tentatively fits TRBD1 or TRBD2 (5 bases each). V gave up 10 bases and J gave up 1 base, with 15 bases separating them. CDR3 size: 14 residues. From germline, CDR1 is ENHRY and CDR2 SYGVKD. CDR3 protein: CASNRDEGTDTQYF. The CDR3 region has the DNA TGTGCCAGCAACCGGGACGAAGGCACAGATACGCAGTATTTT.

This chain uses TRBV9 with TRBJ1-2; unclear D gene. Trimming removed 3 bases from V and 6 bases from J, with 12 bases in between. The V gene's germline CDR1 is SGDLS and CDR2 YYNGEE. The CDR3 has 13 residues. The CDR3 reads CASSALDMNGYTF. As DNA, the CDR3 is TGTGCCAGCAGCGCACTCGACATGAATGGCTACACCTTC.

The V call is TRBV7-2, the J call TRBJ1-5, with TRBD1 matching over 9 bases. This CDR3 has 18 residues. Losses at the gene ends were 2 bases for V and 2 bases for J; bases not matched to a gene: 10. Germline assignment: CDR1 SGHTA and CDR2 FQGNSA. CDR3 protein: CASSLSRDRVDCNQPQHF. The CDR3, as DNA: TGTGCCAGCAGCTTAAGCCGGGACAGGGTAGATTGCAATCAGCCCCAGCATTTT.

The chain has TRBV13 and TRBJ1-2, with D perhaps matching TRBD1 (5 bases). The germline gives CDR1 PRHDT, CDR2 FYEKMQ (reference sequence). V shed 5 bases and J shed 0 bases, with 13 bases lying between them. The CDR3 loop spans 15 amino acids. The CDR3 here is CASSGRQTANYGYTF. As DNA, the CDR3 is TGTGCCAGCAGCGGAAGGCAGACAGCTAACTATGGCTACACCTTC.

The chain uses TRBV25-1 and TRBJ1-2; D is perhaps TRBD1 (5 bases). V lost 4 bases and J lost 8, with 23 bases in between. The CDR3 runs 16 residues. From germline, CDR1 is MGHDK and CDR2 SYGVNS. This CDR3 reads CASSGGKVAVPRGYTF. CDR3 in DNA: TGTGCCAGCAGTGGGGGCAAAGTGGCGGTCCCTCGGGGCTACACCTTC.

V is TRBV25-1 and J is TRBJ2-5; the match to TRBD1 covers 10 bases. The CDR3 sequence is 16 residues long. Germline V gives CDR1 MGHDK, CDR2 SYGVNS. V lost 5 bases, J lost 4 bases, and 10 bases stayed unmatched. In DNA, the CDR3 is TGTGCCAGCAGTTTCCCCGGACAGGGGGGAAGAGAGACCCAGTACTTC. Protein: CASSFPGQGGRETQYF.

This clonotype occurred once. The chain uses TRBV10-3 and TRBJ2-5, with a tentative D call TRBD1 (5 bases). Germline V gives CDR1 ENHRY, CDR2 SYGVKD. Trimming shortened V by 7 bases and J by 4 bases, and 16 bases separated the two germline ends. The CDR3 runs to 14 residues. In DNA, the CDR3 is TGTGCCATCAAATCCCAGGGTGGTACAGAGACCCAGTACTTC. Protein: CAIKSQGGTETQYF.

The V and J genes are TRBV7-8 and TRBJ1-2, with D possibly matching TRBD1 (5 bases). Germline assignment: CDR1 SGHVS and CDR2 FQNEAQ. Between the trimmed V and J ends, which lost 0 bases and 0 bases, there was a span of 8 bases. The CDR3 spans 15 residues. The CDR3 nucleotides read TGTGCCAGCAGCTTAGCCCAGACAGCTAACTATGGCTACACCTTC. It yields the protein CASSLAQTANYGYTF.

This clonotype came up many times. This sequence joins TRBV19 and TRBJ2-7; 8 bases align to TRBD1. There are 16 residues in the CDR3. The ends lost 1 base at V and 5 bases at J; junction bases unmatched: 10. Germline CDR1 and CDR2: LNHDA and SQIVND (reference sequence). CDR3: CASSIAGTGKSDEQYF. CDR3 coding DNA: TGTGCCAGTAGTATAGCTGGGACAGGAAAGTCAGACGAGCAGTACTTC.

This chain links TRBV7-2 with TRBJ2-5, with a tentative D call TRBD2 (5 bases). The CDR3 spans 14 residues. The germline V gene has CDR1 SGHTA and CDR2 FQGNSA. V lost 4 bases and J lost 2, with 11 bases in between. Here the CDR3 reads CASSSRWTQETQYF. CDR3 sequence (DNA): TGTGCCAGCAGCTCCCGATGGACTCAAGAGACCCAGTACTTC.

The gene calls are TRBV11-1 and TRBJ2-7; weak D call: TRBD2 (6 bases). Germline V CDR1 and CDR2: SGHAT, FQDESV (reference sequence). The CDR3 has 15 residues. Trimming removed 5 bases from V and 2 bases from J, with 16 bases in between. The CDR3 DNA is TGTGCCAGCAGCACCCCGGGGGTAGCTACCTACGAGCAGTACTTC. Residues: CASSTPGVATYEQYF.

The rearrangement uses TRBV29-1 and TRBJ2-5, with 11 bases lining up with TRBD1. The CDR3 is made up of 15 amino acids. Germline assignment: CDR1 SQVTM and CDR2 ANQGSEA. The V segment lost 7 bases and the J segment 4 bases; nucleotides outside the gene matches: 11. CDR3 sequence reads: CSGGQGARRGETQYF. The CDR3 DNA is TGCAGCGGTGGACAGGGGGCGCGAAGAGGAGAGACCCAGTACTTC. Full variable domain (remainder filled in from reference TRBV29-1 and TRBJ2-5): SAVISQKPSRDICQRGTSLTIQCQVDSQVTMMFWYRQQPGQSLTLIATANQGSEATYESGFVIDKFPISRPNLTFSTLTVSNMSPEDSSIYLCSGGQGARRGETQYFGPGTRLLVL.